What follows describes a single T cell receptor beta chain. The entry originates in a study of blood T cell repertoires in COVID-19. V gave up 0 bases and J gave up 7 bases, with 12 bases separating them. The CDR3 runs to 13 residues. Germline V gene sequence: CDR1 SQVTM, CDR2 ANQGSEA. The data were produced by immunoSEQ multiplex PCR, yet TCRdb's version contains in-frame clones alone and is incomplete. In the table there are approximately 200,000 clones, 80% to 85% of which are singletons. The V and J genes are TRBV29-1 and TRBJ1-2, with D tentatively TRBD1 (5 bases). Sequenced input: PBMCs or T cells enriched from blood (not recorded which). This clonotype was sampled from a middle-aged man who had recovered from COVID-19. For the CDR3, the DNA is TGCAGCGTTGAAGATCTGGGCGGGGGTGGCTACACCTTC. As protein: CSVEDLGGGGYTF.